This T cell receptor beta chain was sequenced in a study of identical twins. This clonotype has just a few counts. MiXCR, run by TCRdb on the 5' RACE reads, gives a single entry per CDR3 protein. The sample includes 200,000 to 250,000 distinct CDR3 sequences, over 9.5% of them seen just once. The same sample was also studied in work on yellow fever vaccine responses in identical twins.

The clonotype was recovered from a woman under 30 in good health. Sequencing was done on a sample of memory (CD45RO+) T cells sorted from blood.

The CDR3 coding sequence is TGTGCCAGAGAGGGACGGAACACCGGGGAGCTGTTTTTT. Translating gives CAREGRNTGELFF. This chain joins TRBV5-6 and TRBJ2-2, with D perhaps assigned TRBD1 or TRBD2 (5 bases each). CDR3 length equals 13 residues. Between the trimmed V and J ends, which lost 8 bases and 1 base, there was a span of 9 bases. From germline, CDR1 is SGHDT and CDR2 YYEEEE. Together with reference TRBV5-6 and TRBJ2-2, the CDR3 gives the full variable domain: DAGVTQSPTHLIKTRGQQVTLRCSPKSGHDTVSWYQQALGQGPQFIFQYYEEEERQRGNFPDRFSGHQFPNYSSELNVNALLLGDSALYLCAREGRNTGELFFGEGSRLTVL.